The 7 T cell receptor beta chains given below trace back to one sample, sequenced in a study of blood T cell repertoires in COVID-19. The method was immunoSEQ multiplex PCR; TCRdb's version includes in-frame clones alone and lacks a portion of them. The table has roughly 240,000 clones, roughly 88% seen once. Sequenced: peripheral blood. The receptors here all came from an elderly woman with COVID-19, enrolled during active disease.

The rearrangement links TRBV4-1 to TRBJ1-4; 7 nucleotides line up with TRBD1. The J segment lost 5 bases and the V segment lost 3 bases, leaving 3 bases of the junction unmatched. The CDR3 runs 14 residues. In germline, CDR1 is MGHRA, CDR2 YSYEKL. CDR3 protein: CASSQGQRNEKLFF. CDR3 DNA: TGCGCCAGCAGCCAGGGACAGCGGAATGAAAAACTGTTTTTT.

DNA of the CDR3: TGTGCCACGCAACAGGGGAAAGAGACCCAGTACTTC. Translated, it gives CATQQGKETQYF. The genes are TRBV25-1 and TRBJ2-5; 7 nucleotides agree with TRBD1. The CDR3 sequence is 12 residues long. The V and J ends lost 10 bases and 3 bases, in that order; junction bases with no gene match: 5. Germline V lookup: CDR1 MGHDK, CDR2 SYGVNS.

The J gene is TRBJ1-1, the V gene TRBV2, with TRBD1 matching 8 bases. This CDR3 is 13 amino acids long. V lost 8 bases, J lost 10 bases, and 12 bases stayed unmatched. Germline lookup yields CDR1 SNHLY and CDR2 FYNNEI. The CDR3 is CASGFGQGAGAFF. In DNA form, the CDR3 reads TGTGCCAGCGGGTTTGGGCAGGGGGCAGGAGCTTTCTTT. The entire variable domain, with the rest obtained from reference TRBV2 and TRBJ1-1, is as follows: EPEVTQTPSHQVTQMGQEVILRCVPISNHLYFYWYRQILGQKVEFLVSFYNNEISEKSEIFDDQFSVERPDGSNFTLKIRSTKLEDSAMYFCASGFGQGAGAFFGQGTRLTVV.

The chain recombines TRBV18 with TRBJ1-1; tentative D call: TRBD1 (5 bases). CDR3 length: 15 amino acids. The germline CDR1 and CDR2 sequences are KGHSH and LQKENI. Trimming took 5 bases from V and 4 from J, leaving 17 bases between them. In DNA form, the CDR3 reads TGTGCCAGCTCATATTCTCCGCCGGGGGGCACTGAAGCTTTCTTT. It encodes CASSYSPPGGTEAFF.

This chain links TRBV24-1 with TRBJ2-3; 8 nucleotides match TRBD2. The germline CDR1 and CDR2 sequences are KGHDR and SFDVKD. Losses at the gene ends were 0 bases for V and 2 bases for J; bases not matched to a gene: 6. The CDR3 has 17 residues. CDR3 sequence reads: CATSDLLGGGTTDTQYF. CDR3 bases: TGTGCCACCAGTGATTTGCTTGGCGGGGGGACCACAGATACGCAGTATTTT.

The V and J genes are TRBV4-2 and TRBJ2-3; TRBD2 might be the D (6 bases). V lost 0 bases, J lost 3 bases, and 16 bases lay in between. The CDR3 has 17 amino acids. Germline values: CDR1 LGHNA, CDR2 YNFKEQ. DNA for the CDR3: TGTGCCAGCAGCCAAGAGTACGCCGGGGGTTCGACAGATACGCAGTATTTT. It is translated as CASSQEYAGGSTDTQYF.

The chain carries TRBV18 and TRBJ2-4, with 7 positions matching TRBD1. Germline V CDR1 and CDR2: KGHSH, LQKENI. The CDR3 has 16 amino acids. Trimming at V came to 3 bases and at J to 5 bases, leaving 10 bases not matched to a gene. CDR3 in amino acids: CASSPPGQRSQNIQYF. In nucleotides, the CDR3 is TGTGCCAGCTCACCTCCGGGACAGAGAAGCCAAAACATTCAGTACTTC.